The 27 T cell receptor beta chains in this list originate from one sample, sequenced in a study of molecular identifiers for immune sequencing clone quantification. TCRdb re-analysed the PCR reads in MiXCR, keeping a single row per CDR3 protein. The data contain hundreds of thousands of distinct CDR3 sequences, roughly 25% of them seen just once; the ten biggest clones take up 0.78%. Sequenced input: naive CD8+ T cells from blood, with Jurkat cell RNA spiked in. Subset given: FACS-sorted CD8+CD4-CCR7+CD45RA+ naive T cells. The receptors derive from a human donor in good health. Some libraries in this study had Jurkat cell RNA spiked in.

This chain links TRBV5-1 with TRBJ2-2; 7 bases are shared with TRBD1. V lost 8 bases and J lost 0; bases outside the gene matches: 7. The CDR3 has 15 residues. CDR1 SGHRS and CDR2 YFSETQ come from the germline V gene. The DNA of the CDR3 is TGCGCCAGTTTAAGGGGGCCTGCGAACACCGGGGAGCTGTTTTTT. It yields the protein CASLRGPANTGELFF.

As concerns this clonotype: A much larger clone sits a single nucleotide away, making a read error possible. The chain is built from TRBV7-9 and TRBJ2-3; D might be TRBD1 (7 bases). Per the germline V gene, CDR1 is SEHNR and CDR2 is FQNEAQ (reference sequence). This CDR3 contains 15 residues. CDR3 amino acids: CTSSLPGGRTDTQYF. DNA for the CDR3: TGTACCAGCAGCTTACCAGGGGGGCGGACAGATACGCAGTATTTT.

As regards this clonotype: The conserved final phenylalanine or tryptophan is absent from the CDR3, which likely points to a read error. J is TRBJ2-5 and V is TRBV3-1; 9 bases align to TRBD1. V lost 4 bases to trimming and J lost 1 base; unmatched junction nucleotides: 22. Germline CDR1 LGHDT, CDR2 YNNKEL (reference sequence). This CDR3 is 21 amino acids long. The CDR3 is CASSLAGTGRLAALPQETQYL. In DNA, the CDR3 is TGTGCCAGCAGCCTTGCTGGGACAGGGCGGCTAGCGGCGCTTCCCCAAGAGACCCAGTACCTC.

This chain uses TRBV18 with TRBJ1-3; D is unclear. The CDR3 consists of 13 residues. Trimming stripped 0 bases from V and 4 bases from J, with 4 bases between. Germline V lookup: CDR1 KGHSH, CDR2 LQKENI. As DNA, the CDR3 is TGTGCCAGCTCACCACCGGACGGAAACACCATATATTTT. It yields the protein CASSPPDGNTIYF.

The J gene is TRBJ2-1, the V gene TRBV20-1; TRBD1 matches at 9 bases. This CDR3 has 15 residues. Unmatched junction bases numbered 5, after V lost 2 bases and J lost 3 bases. Germline V lookup: CDR1 DFQATT, CDR2 SNEGSKA (reference sequence). The chain's CDR3 is CSARLGQGFYNEQFF. The CDR3 coding sequence is TGCAGTGCTAGACTGGGACAGGGATTCTACAATGAGCAGTTCTTC.

This clonotype was detected many times. The CDR3 loop is CSVPRGETQYF. CDR3 nucleotide sequence: TGCAGCGTTCCCAGGGGCGAGACCCAGTACTTC. The J gene is TRBJ2-5, the V gene TRBV29-1; possible D gene TRBD1, 6 bases. V gave up 5 bases and J gave up 5 bases, with 9 bases separating them. Per germline, CDR1 SQVTM and CDR2 ANQGSEA. CDR3 length: 11 amino acids.

The table lists this clonotype with many counts. The rearrangement links TRBV19 to TRBJ2-5; no definite D call. The CDR3 has 13 amino acids. Germline lookup yields CDR1 LNHDA and CDR2 SQIVND (reference sequence). V lost 3 bases and J lost 5, with 10 bases in between. For the CDR3, the DNA is TGTGCCAGTAGTATCACCGGGTCCGAGACCCAGTACTTC. Protein product: CASSITGSETQYF.

This clonotype turned up a few times. The V and J genes are TRBV5-1 and TRBJ2-2; 9 bases agree with TRBD1. This CDR3 contains 16 residues. The germline CDR1 and CDR2 sequences are SGHRS and YFSETQ. V trimming: 0 bases; J trimming: 2 bases; junction bases outside the gene matches: 2. The DNA of the CDR3 is TGCGCCAGCAGCTTGGGACAGGGGGTAAACACCGGGGAGCTGTTTTTT. Its protein product is CASSLGQGVNTGELFF.

This clonotype showed up just a few times. The chain is built from TRBV15 and TRBJ1-5; a weak D match, TRBD1 (6 bases). The germline V gene encodes CDR1 LNHNV and CDR2 YYDKDF (reference sequence). CDR3 length equals 14 residues. The ends were cut back, 3 bases at V and 6 bases at J, with 12 bases in the middle. Here the CDR3 DNA reads TGTGCCACCAGCAGCATCCAGGGGCCTCAGCCCCAGCATTTT. It translates to CATSSIQGPQPQHF. The variable domain in full, with the rest retrieved from reference TRBV15 and TRBJ1-5, is DAMVIQNPRYQVTQFGKPVTLSCSQTLNHNVMYWYQQKSSQAPKLLFHYYDKDFNNEADTPDNFQSRRPNTSFCFLDIRSPGLGDTAMYLCATSSIQGPQPQHFGDGTRLSIL.

This clonotype was found many times. The CDR3 sequence is CASSQEGVGNQPQHF. The CDR3 nucleotides are TGCGCCAGCAGCCAAGAGGGGGTGGGCAATCAGCCCCAGCATTTT. The rearrangement joins TRBV4-1 to TRBJ1-5, with D possibly being TRBD1 (5 bases). Between the trimmed V and J ends, which lost 0 bases and 2 bases, there was a span of 8 bases. This CDR3 is 15 amino acids long. From germline, CDR1 is MGHRA and CDR2 YSYEKL.

The genes are TRBV4-3 and TRBJ2-2, with 8 bases that match TRBD1. The V gene end was trimmed by 1 base and the J gene end by 6 bases; junction bases not matched to a gene: 16. The CDR3 consists of 19 residues. Germline CDR1 and CDR2: LGHNA and YSLEER. CDR3 coding DNA: TGCGCCAGCAGCCAAGGGAAGAGCAGGGGGCTCTCCGGCGCCGGGGAGCTGTTTTTT. Encoded protein: CASSQGKSRGLSGAGELFF.

The sample holds a few counts of this clonotype. This chain connects TRBV21-1 to TRBJ2-7. TRBV21-1 represents a pseudogene. The CDR3 length is 16 residues. In DNA form, the CDR3 reads TGTGCCAGCAGCAAAATCTCAGTGCTCTACTCCTACGAGCAGTACTTC. It is translated as CASSKISVLYSYEQYF.

On this clonotype itself: One end of the junction fails to match germline, which may point to a read error. The chain combines TRBV7-2 with TRBJ2-5, with 13 nucleotides matching TRBD2. The CDR3 covers 15 residues. The germline gives CDR1 SGHTA, CDR2 FQGNSA. The CDR3 DNA sequence: TGTGCCAGCAGCTTAGGACTAGCGGGAGGAGAGCCCCAGTACTTC. Residues: CASSLGLAGGEPQYF.

In its sample, this clonotype was seen a few times. V is TRBV6-2 or TRBV6-3 and J is TRBJ2-5, with TRBD2 matching over 10 bases. The germline V gene encodes CDR1 MNHEY and CDR2 SVGEGT. J gave up 5 bases and V 5 bases, and 14 bases lay outside the gene matches. CDR3 size: 17 residues. The CDR3 is CASSQWVAGGTQETQYF. The CDR3, as DNA: TGTGCCAGCAGTCAGTGGGTAGCGGGGGGCACCCAGGAGACCCAGTACTTC.

This chain links TRBV28 with TRBJ1-4; D may be TRBD1 (6 bases). V was trimmed by 1 base and J by 4 bases, leaving 13 bases between them. Per germline, CDR1 MDHEN and CDR2 SYDVKM. This CDR3 has 16 residues. The CDR3 region is CASSLFGGAYNEKLFF. The CDR3, as DNA: TGTGCCAGCAGTTTATTTGGGGGCGCCTATAATGAAAAACTGTTTTTT.

The chain couples TRBV4-1 to TRBJ2-5; TRBD2 aligns across 13 bases. Unmatched junction bases numbered 4, after V lost 3 bases and J lost 6 bases. Germline V gene data show CDR1 as MGHRA and CDR2 as YSYEKL. The CDR3 loop spans 15 amino acids. Written as DNA, the CDR3 is TGCGCCAGCAGCCAGACTAGCGGGGGGTTTCAGACCCAGTACTTC. Translated: CASSQTSGGFQTQYF.

There are many counts of this clonotype. V gene TRBV2 combines with J gene TRBJ1-1; no reliable D call. Germline V gene data show CDR1 as SNHLY and CDR2 as FYNNEI. Deletions cut 0 bases from V and 5 bases from J, with 7 bases between. CDR3 length: 13 amino acids. The chain's CDR3 is CASSEATGTEAFF. CDR3 coding DNA: TGTGCCAGCAGTGAAGCGACGGGGACTGAAGCTTTCTTT. Variable domain in full (rest from reference TRBV2 and TRBJ1-1): EPEVTQTPSHQVTQMGQEVILRCVPISNHLYFYWYRQILGQKVEFLVSFYNNEISEKSEIFDDQFSVERPDGSNFTLKIRSTKLEDSAMYFCASSEATGTEAFFGQGTRLTVV.

This clonotype was seen only a few times. The chain couples TRBV7-9 to TRBJ1-2; no definite D call. This CDR3 has 15 amino acids. Trimming pared 1 base from V and 6 bases from J, leaving 15 bases between. Looked up from germline, CDR1 is SEHNR and CDR2 is FQNEAQ (reference sequence). The CDR3 loop reads CASSLVGSRMDGYTF. Written as DNA, the CDR3 is TGTGCCAGCAGCTTAGTGGGCTCTCGGATGGATGGCTACACCTTC.

This clonotype was detected only a few times. The rearrangement joins TRBV6-2 or TRBV6-3 to TRBJ2-7, with a tentative D call TRBD2 (5 bases). Germline V gene sequence: CDR1 MNHEY, CDR2 SVGEGT. V was cut by 2 bases and J by 5 bases, with 10 bases left in between. This CDR3 is 13 amino acids long. CDR3: CASSYPWTDEQYF. The CDR3 nucleotides are TGTGCCAGCAGTTACCCTTGGACTGACGAGCAGTACTTC.

The table lists this clonotype with many counts. CDR3 DNA sequence: TGCAGCGCTATACAGGGAACGGTCGGTAACGAGCAGTACTTC. The encoded protein is CSAIQGTVGNEQYF. V usage is TRBV29-1 and J usage is TRBJ2-7; a weak D match, TRBD1 (6 bases). V was pared by 7 bases and J by 5 bases, with 21 bases between. CDR3 length: 14 residues. Germline V gives CDR1 SQVTM, CDR2 ANQGSEA.

This clonotype was picked up many times. The V gene is TRBV6-2 or TRBV6-3, the J gene TRBJ2-7, with 14 bases that match TRBD2. Germline lookup yields CDR1 MNHEY and CDR2 SVGEGT. J lost 4 bases, V lost 6 bases, and 11 bases had no gene match. The CDR3 spans 17 residues. In DNA form, the CDR3 reads TGTGCCAGCAGCAAGCCCGGGACTAGCGGGAGTTTATACGAGCAGTACTTC. Amino acids: CASSKPGTSGSLYEQYF.

This clonotype was found a few times. The rearrangement uses TRBV4-3 and TRBJ1-6, with a weak D call TRBD1 (6 bases). V was shortened by 0 bases and J by 6 bases, with 18 bases between the two germline ends. CDR3 length equals 18 residues. Germline values: CDR1 LGHNA, CDR2 YSLEER. CDR3 nucleotide sequence: TGCGCCAGCAGCCAAGAGGGTCCGGACAGATATTTTAATTCACCCCTCCACTTT. Its translation: CASSQEGPDRYFNSPLHF.

For the CDR3, the DNA is TGTGCCAGCAGTTCACCCTGGACTGAAGCTTTCTTT. It specifies CASSSPWTEAFF. The V gene is TRBV28, the J gene TRBJ1-1; D uncertain. Germline V gene data show CDR1 as MDHEN and CDR2 as SYDVKM. Between the trimmed V and J ends, which lost 4 bases and 5 bases, there was a span of 8 bases. The CDR3 has 12 amino acids.

As regards this clonotype: A much more abundant neighbour one base away suggests this may be a read error. CDR3 coding DNA: TGCAGTGCTAAAGCGGATTACTCTGGAAACACCATATATTTT. Residues: CSAKADYSGNTIYF. The rearrangement links TRBV20-1 to TRBJ1-3; D is uncertain. Deletions cut 4 bases from V and 0 bases from J, with 10 bases between. Germline V gene data show CDR1 as DFQATT and CDR2 as SNEGSKA (reference sequence). This CDR3 is 14 amino acids long.

A note on this clonotype: This may arise from a read error, as a much more abundant clone is one base away. The rearrangement uses TRBV2 and TRBJ2-1, with 8 bases lining up with TRBD2. Trimming cost V 5 bases and J 1 base; bases outside gene matches: 4. Germline assignment: CDR1 SNHLY and CDR2 FYNNEI. CDR3 size: 15 residues. The CDR3 DNA reads TGTGCCAGCAGTTGGTCTAGCGGGTCCTACAATGAGCAGTTCTTC. Translated, it gives CASSWSSGSYNEQFF.

V and J are TRBV28 and TRBJ2-1; D is perhaps TRBD2 (6 bases). The V gene lost 2 bases and the J gene lost 8 bases, with 16 bases spanning the gap. The CDR3 is 15 amino acids. From germline, CDR1 is MDHEN and CDR2 SYDVKM. The CDR3, as DNA: TGTGCCAGCAGTTTAGGGGGGAAAGCGGGCCATGAGCAGTTCTTC. Amino acid sequence: CASSLGGKAGHEQFF. The full variable domain, in which reference TRBV28 and TRBJ2-1 provide the parts outside the CDR3, is DVKVTQSSRYLVKRTGEKVFLECVQDMDHENMFWYRQDPGLGLRLIYFSYDVKMKEKGDIPEGYSVSREKKERFSLILESASTNQTSMYLCASSLGGKAGHEQFFGPGTRLTVL.

The rearrangement joins TRBV4-3 to TRBJ1-6; D may be TRBD1 (6 bases). Trimming cost V 2 bases and J 0 bases, with 11 bases left between them. The germline V gene has CDR1 LGHNA and CDR2 YSLEER. This CDR3 region has 17 residues. The CDR3 region is CASSQNRVPSYNSPLHF. The CDR3 coding sequence is TGCGCCAGCAGCCAAAACAGGGTTCCCTCCTATAATTCACCCCTCCACTTT.